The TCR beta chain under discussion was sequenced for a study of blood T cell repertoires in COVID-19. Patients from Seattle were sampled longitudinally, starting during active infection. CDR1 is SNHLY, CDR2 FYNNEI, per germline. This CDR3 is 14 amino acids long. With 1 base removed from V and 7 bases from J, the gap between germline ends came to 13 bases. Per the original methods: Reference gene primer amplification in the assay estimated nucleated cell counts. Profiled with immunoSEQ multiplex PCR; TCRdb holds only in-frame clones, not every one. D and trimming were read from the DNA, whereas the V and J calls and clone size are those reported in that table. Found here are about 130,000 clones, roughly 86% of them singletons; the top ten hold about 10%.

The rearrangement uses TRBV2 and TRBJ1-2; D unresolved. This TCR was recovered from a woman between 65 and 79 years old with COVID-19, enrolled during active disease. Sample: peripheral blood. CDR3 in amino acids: CASSEGGQIGGYTF. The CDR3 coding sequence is TGTGCCAGCAGTGAAGGAGGTCAGATAGGTGGCTACACCTTC.